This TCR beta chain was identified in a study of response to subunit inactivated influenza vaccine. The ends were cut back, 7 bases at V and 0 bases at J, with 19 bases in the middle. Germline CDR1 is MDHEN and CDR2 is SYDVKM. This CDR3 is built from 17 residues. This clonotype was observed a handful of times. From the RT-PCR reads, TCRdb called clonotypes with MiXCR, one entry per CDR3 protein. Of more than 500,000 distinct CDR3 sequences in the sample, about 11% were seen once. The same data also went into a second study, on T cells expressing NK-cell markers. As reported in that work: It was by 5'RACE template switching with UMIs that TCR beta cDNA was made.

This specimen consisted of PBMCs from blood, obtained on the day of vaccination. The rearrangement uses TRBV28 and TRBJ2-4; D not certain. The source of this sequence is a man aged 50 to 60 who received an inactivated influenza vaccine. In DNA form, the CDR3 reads TGTGCCAGCATCCCGAACCTCGCAGGCGTAGCCAAAAACATTCAGTACTTC. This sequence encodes CASIPNLAGVAKNIQYF. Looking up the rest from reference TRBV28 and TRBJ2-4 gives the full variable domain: DVKVTQSSRYLVKRTGEKVFLECVQDMDHENMFWYRQDPGLGLRLIYFSYDVKMKEKGDIPEGYSVSREKKERFSLILESASTNQTSMYLCASIPNLAGVAKNIQYFGAGTRLSVL.